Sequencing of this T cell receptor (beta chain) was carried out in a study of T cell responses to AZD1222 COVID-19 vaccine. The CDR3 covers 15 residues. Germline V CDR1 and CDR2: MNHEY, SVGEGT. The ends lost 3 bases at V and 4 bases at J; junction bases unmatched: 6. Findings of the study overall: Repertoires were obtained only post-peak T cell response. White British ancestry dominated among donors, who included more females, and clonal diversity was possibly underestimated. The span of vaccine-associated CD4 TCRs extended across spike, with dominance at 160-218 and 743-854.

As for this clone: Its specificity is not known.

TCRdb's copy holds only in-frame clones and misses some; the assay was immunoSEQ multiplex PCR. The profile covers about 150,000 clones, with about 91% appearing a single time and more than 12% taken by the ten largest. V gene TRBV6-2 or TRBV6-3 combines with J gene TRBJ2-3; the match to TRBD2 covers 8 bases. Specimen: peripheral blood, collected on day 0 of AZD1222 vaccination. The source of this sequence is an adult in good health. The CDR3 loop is CASSYFRGGADTQYF. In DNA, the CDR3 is TGTGCCAGCAGTTATTTTCGGGGGGGAGCAGATACGCAGTATTTT.